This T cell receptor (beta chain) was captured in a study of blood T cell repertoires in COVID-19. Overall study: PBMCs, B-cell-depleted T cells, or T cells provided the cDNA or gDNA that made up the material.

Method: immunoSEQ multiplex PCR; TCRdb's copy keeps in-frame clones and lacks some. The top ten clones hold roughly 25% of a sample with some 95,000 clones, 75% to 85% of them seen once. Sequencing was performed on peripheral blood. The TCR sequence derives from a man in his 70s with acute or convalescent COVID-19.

The DNA of the CDR3 is TGTGCCAGCAGCTTGGGGGGACAGGGCCTCACCGGGGAGCTGTTTTTT. Protein sequence: CASSLGGQGLTGELFF. The chain employs TRBV5-4 and TRBJ2-2; 9 bases are a match to TRBD1. Trimming took 0 bases from V and 4 from J; bases not matched to a gene: 4. Germline V gene lookup returns CDR1 SGHNT and CDR2 YYREEE (reference sequence). The CDR3 covers 16 residues.